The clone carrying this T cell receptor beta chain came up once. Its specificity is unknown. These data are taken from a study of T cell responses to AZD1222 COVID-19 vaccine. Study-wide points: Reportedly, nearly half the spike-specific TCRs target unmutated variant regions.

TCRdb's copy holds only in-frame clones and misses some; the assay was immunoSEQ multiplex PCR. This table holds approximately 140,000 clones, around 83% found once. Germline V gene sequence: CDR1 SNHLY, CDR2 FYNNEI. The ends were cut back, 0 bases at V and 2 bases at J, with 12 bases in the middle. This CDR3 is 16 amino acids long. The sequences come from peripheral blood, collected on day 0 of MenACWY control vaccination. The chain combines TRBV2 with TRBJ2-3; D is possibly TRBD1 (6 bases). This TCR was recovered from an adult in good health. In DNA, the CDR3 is TGTGCCAGCAGTGAAGCGGCAGGGGCTTACACAGATACGCAGTATTTT. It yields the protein CASSEAAGAYTDTQYF.